These 27 T cell receptor beta chains share one sample of origin, sequenced in a study of blood T cell repertoires in COVID-19 (dated by TCRdb to the early 2020s). Libraries were constructed by the immunoSEQ multiplex PCR assay. In TCRdb, the immuneACCESS table is reduced to in-frame sequences with V and J assigned. These tables do not hold every clone; where another copy was compared, an unresolved V gene accounts for under half, and the others remain unexplained. Within this sample are roughly 110,000 clones, with about 88% of them counted one time only. The top ten clonotypes cover almost 8.5% of the sample. Sequencing was performed on peripheral blood. The receptors come from an older woman who had recovered from COVID-19.

This clone was found once. The chain carries TRBV7-2 and TRBJ2-5, with TRBD1 matching over 9 bases. Germline CDR1 reads SGHTA; CDR2 reads FQGNSA. Trimming cost V 5 bases and J 4 bases; bases outside gene matches: 11. The CDR3 spans 16 residues. The CDR3 protein is CASSTNRGRRGETQYF. The CDR3 bases are TGTGCCAGCAGCACAAACAGGGGGCGGCGGGGAGAGACCCAGTACTTC.

V is TRBV4-1 and J is TRBJ2-2; TRBD1 is a possible D gene (5 bases). Trimming removed 4 bases at V and 5 bases at J, with 11 bases between. Germline V gene data show CDR1 as MGHRA and CDR2 as YSYEKL. The CDR3 runs to 14 residues. This CDR3 reads CASSLRQRTGELFF. The CDR3 DNA is TGCGCCAGCAGCCTTCGACAGAGAACCGGGGAGCTGTTTTTT.

The V call is TRBV24-1, the J call TRBJ1-2, with 10 bases lining up with TRBD1. CDR1 and CDR2 (germline): KGHDR, SFDVKD. The CDR3 totals 15 residues. J gave up 6 bases and V 7 bases, and 10 bases lay outside the gene matches. The CDR3 bases are TGTGCCACCAGCCCGGGGACAGGGGCTGTGGATGGCTACACCTTC. Protein: CATSPGTGAVDGYTF.

This rearrangement joins TRBV12-3 or TRBV12-4 to TRBJ1-1, with D hard to call. V lost 6 bases to trimming and J lost 1 base, with 9 bases between them. The CDR3 extends over 13 amino acids. CDR3 protein: CASRGGENTEAFF. CDR3 coding DNA: TGTGCCAGCAGAGGAGGAGAGAACACTGAAGCTTTCTTT.

This clone occurred a few times. The chain is built from TRBV24-1 and TRBJ2-3; 16 bases are shared with TRBD2. V trimming: 9 bases; J trimming: 3 bases; junction bases outside the gene matches: 2. The CDR3 runs to 15 residues. The germline V gene encodes CDR1 KGHDR and CDR2 SFDVKD. The CDR3 sequence: CATGTSGGATDTQYF. CDR3 bases: TGTGCCACCGGGACTAGCGGGGGGGCGACAGATACGCAGTATTTT.

In its sample, this clone was seen a few times. The rearrangement links TRBV12-3 or TRBV12-4 to TRBJ1-5; unclear D gene. The CDR3 totals 12 residues. The V and J ends lost 3 bases and 5 bases respectively, with 5 bases between them. This CDR3 reads CASSFLYQPQHF. In DNA, the CDR3 is TGTGCCAGCAGTTTTCTGTATCAGCCCCAGCATTTT.

The chain combines TRBV9 with TRBJ2-3; D is unresolved. This CDR3 is built from 11 residues. V lost 10 bases, J lost 3 bases, and 9 bases lay in between. The germline V gene encodes CDR1 SGDLS and CDR2 YYNGEE. CDR3 DNA sequence: TGTGCCTCCCCGAGAACAGATACGCAGTATTTT. Translation gives CASPRTDTQYF.

The V and J genes are TRBV28 and TRBJ2-1; 8 positions match TRBD2. J was trimmed by 4 bases and V by 6 bases; bases with no gene match: 11. This CDR3 comprises 16 residues. Per germline, CDR1 MDHEN and CDR2 SYDVKM. The CDR3 DNA reads TGTGCCAGCAGCTCGGGGGAGCGGGGGTTATACAATGAGCAGTTCTTC. The encoded protein is CASSSGERGLYNEQFF.

The count of this clone is one. The chain has TRBV7-2 and TRBJ2-5; a possible D gene is TRBD1 (6 bases). The CDR3 length is 13 residues. The V and J ends lost 5 bases and 4 bases respectively, with 11 bases between them. Germline assignment: CDR1 SGHTA and CDR2 FQGNSA. In DNA form, the CDR3 reads TGTGCCAGCAGCACCCAGGGGAGAGAGACCCAGTACTTC. It is translated as CASSTQGRETQYF.

The chain joins TRBV3-1 (or the pseudogene TRBV3-2) to TRBJ1-2, with D maybe TRBD1 (6 bases). Germline-derived CDR1 and CDR2 are LGHDT and YNNKEL (reference sequence). The CDR3 totals 14 residues. Trimming removed 3 bases from V and 8 bases from J, with 16 bases in between. The chain's CDR3 is CASSQTGLGSGYTF. The CDR3 DNA sequence: TGTGCCAGCAGCCAGACAGGTTTGGGGTCGGGCTACACCTTC.

The V and J genes are TRBV7-6 and TRBJ1-5; no firm D call. Germline loops: CDR1 SGHVS, CDR2 FNYEAQ. V was trimmed by 5 bases and J by 0 bases, leaving 11 bases between them. CDR3 length: 15 amino acids. In nucleotides, the CDR3 is TGTGCCAGCAGCCCGAACGAGTATAGCAATCAGCCCCAGCATTTT. It encodes CASSPNEYSNQPQHF.

The V gene is TRBV11-3, the J gene TRBJ1-3; 7 nucleotides align to TRBD1. V was clipped by 11 bases and J by 0 bases; unmatched bases: 4. The CDR3 has 13 residues. Germline V lookup: CDR1 SGHNT, CDR2 YENEEA. The CDR3 coding sequence is TGTGCCGTCGACAGGGACTCTGGAAACACCATATATTTT. Translation: CAVDRDSGNTIYF.

The chain carries TRBV7-2 and TRBJ2-7; TRBD2 might be the D (6 bases). Germline lookup yields CDR1 SGHTA and CDR2 FQGNSA. The CDR3 runs to 17 residues. V was shortened by 5 bases and J by 1 base, with 21 bases between the two germline ends. The DNA for the CDR3 is TGTGCCAGCAGCACCCTCCTTTTCGGGAGAGGGTCCTACGAGCAGTACTTC. Residues: CASSTLLFGRGSYEQYF.

The chain combines TRBV7-3 with TRBJ1-1; no definite D call. In germline, CDR1 is SGHTA, CDR2 FQGTGA. V lost 3 bases and J 1 base, leaving 6 bases between the germline ends. The CDR3 covers 13 residues. CDR3 in amino acids: CASSFTRNTEAFF. CDR3 DNA sequence: TGTGCCAGCAGCTTTACACGGAACACTGAAGCTTTCTTT.

This clone was seen only once. The V gene is TRBV19, the J gene TRBJ1-1, with TRBD1 matching over 8 bases. Germline CDR1 is LNHDA and CDR2 is SQIVND (reference sequence). V shed 5 bases, J shed 0 bases, and the junction held 8 bases outside the gene matches. This CDR3 has 16 amino acids. CDR3 in DNA: TGTGCCAGTAGTTTGGGGGCAGGGGGCCTGAACACTGAAGCTTTCTTT. Translating gives CASSLGAGGLNTEAFF.

V and J are TRBV27 and TRBJ1-2; tentatively, D is TRBD1 (5 bases). Germline V CDR1 and CDR2: MNHEY, SMNVEV (reference sequence). This CDR3 contains 13 residues. V was clipped by 3 bases and J by 4 bases, with 9 bases between them. CDR3 amino acids: CASSFRDSYGYTF. The CDR3 DNA is TGTGCCAGCAGTTTTCGTGACAGCTATGGCTACACCTTC.

The chain has TRBV15 and TRBJ1-2, with TRBD1 matching over 9 bases. The CDR3 has 14 residues. Germline V gene data show CDR1 as LNHNV and CDR2 as YYDKDF (reference sequence). The junction had 6 bases not matched to a gene; V was cut back by 7 bases and J by 3 bases. This chain's CDR3 is CATTWDRADYGYTF. The DNA of the CDR3 is TGTGCCACCACGTGGGACAGGGCGGACTATGGCTACACCTTC.

The chain combines TRBV2 with TRBJ1-5; D possibly corresponds to TRBD1 (6 bases). The CDR3 extends over 13 amino acids. Germline CDR1 is SNHLY and CDR2 is FYNNEI. V gave up 6 bases and J gave up 4 bases, with 10 bases separating them. CDR3 coding DNA: TGTGCCAGCAGACTACAGGGTAATCAGCCCCAGCATTTT. Its translation is CASRLQGNQPQHF.

The chain uses TRBV23-1 and TRBJ2-1; 8 nucleotides agree with TRBD1. TRBV23-1 is an ORF, and what it does is uncertain. CDR3 length: 16 residues. The trim removed 11 bases at V and 1 base at J, leaving 13 bases unmatched. The CDR3 region is CALLPGQGRSYNEQFF. The CDR3 region has the DNA TGCGCCTTACTACCCGGACAGGGAAGATCCTACAATGAGCAGTTCTTC.

The V call is TRBV7-2, the J call TRBJ1-6; a weak D match, TRBD1 (6 bases). Looked up from germline, CDR1 is SGHTA and CDR2 is FQGNSA. The length of the CDR3 is 17 residues. Deletions cut 5 bases from V and 1 base from J, with 15 bases between. The DNA for the CDR3 is TGTGCCAGCAGCCTCCGTGGGACACGATCCTATAATTCACCCCTCCACTTT. This codes for CASSLRGTRSYNSPLHF.

The chain has TRBV12-5 and TRBJ2-5; 8 bases align to TRBD2. There are 13 residues in the CDR3. With 6 bases clipped from V and 5 bases from J, the junction kept 5 bases outside the gene matches. Germline-derived CDR1 and CDR2 are LGHNT and FRNRAP. The DNA of the CDR3 is TGTGCTAGTGGCACGGGGGGGGGCGAGACCCAGTACTTC. Residues: CASGTGGGETQYF.

The chain joins TRBV5-1 to TRBJ2-7; a weak D match, TRBD2 (5 bases). Germline CDR1 reads SGHRS; CDR2 reads YFSETQ. This CDR3 comprises 16 residues. Trimming removed 4 bases at V and 7 bases at J, with 24 bases between. The CDR3 is CASSPEPGMRVGEQYF. CDR3 bases: TGCGCCAGCAGCCCAGAGCCGGGCATGAGGGTGGGAGAGCAGTACTTC.

The chain is built from TRBV6-6 and TRBJ2-7; D may be TRBD2 (6 bases). V gave up 4 bases and J gave up 8 bases, with 15 bases separating them. The length of the CDR3 is 13 residues. Germline V gene sequence: CDR1 MNHNY, CDR2 SVGAGI (reference sequence). CDR3 coding DNA: TGTGCCAGCAGTTCCCGCGCAGCGGGCCAGCAGTACTTC. Its protein product is CASSSRAAGQQYF.

The rearrangement uses TRBV9 and TRBJ2-3; D is possibly TRBD1 (6 bases). Trimming left V 2 bases short and J 0 bases short, with 13 bases between. Germline V lookup: CDR1 SGDLS, CDR2 YYNGEE. This CDR3 comprises 16 residues. The CDR3 spells CASSVLRQASTDTQYF. The CDR3 nucleotides are TGTGCCAGCAGCGTCCTTCGACAGGCCAGCACAGATACGCAGTATTTT.

The chain couples TRBV5-1 to TRBJ2-1; 8 bases fit TRBD2. Germline V CDR1 and CDR2: SGHRS, YFSETQ. Trimming took 3 bases from V and 6 from J; bases not matched to a gene: 8. The CDR3 runs 15 residues. The CDR3 sequence: CASSYEGLAGNEQFF. CDR3 DNA: TGCGCCAGCAGCTACGAGGGGCTAGCGGGCAATGAGCAGTTCTTC.

Here the CDR3 DNA reads TGCGCCAGCAGCTTCGGGAATATGAACACTGAAGCTTTCTTT. Amino acid sequence: CASSFGNMNTEAFF. The V call is TRBV5-1, the J call TRBJ1-1; no reliable D call. V was shortened by 2 bases and J by 0 bases, with 8 bases between the two germline ends. The V gene's germline CDR1 is SGHRS and CDR2 YFSETQ. The CDR3 is 14 residues long.

V gene TRBV7-3 combines with J gene TRBJ1-2; 7 nucleotides line up with TRBD1. The CDR3 is 15 residues long. With 2 bases clipped from V and 2 bases from J, the junction kept 5 bases outside the gene matches. Germline values: CDR1 SGHTA, CDR2 FQGTGA. As DNA, the CDR3 is TGTGCCAGCAGCTTAGGCCCAGGGGGGAACTATGGCTACACCTTC. Protein sequence: CASSLGPGGNYGYTF.